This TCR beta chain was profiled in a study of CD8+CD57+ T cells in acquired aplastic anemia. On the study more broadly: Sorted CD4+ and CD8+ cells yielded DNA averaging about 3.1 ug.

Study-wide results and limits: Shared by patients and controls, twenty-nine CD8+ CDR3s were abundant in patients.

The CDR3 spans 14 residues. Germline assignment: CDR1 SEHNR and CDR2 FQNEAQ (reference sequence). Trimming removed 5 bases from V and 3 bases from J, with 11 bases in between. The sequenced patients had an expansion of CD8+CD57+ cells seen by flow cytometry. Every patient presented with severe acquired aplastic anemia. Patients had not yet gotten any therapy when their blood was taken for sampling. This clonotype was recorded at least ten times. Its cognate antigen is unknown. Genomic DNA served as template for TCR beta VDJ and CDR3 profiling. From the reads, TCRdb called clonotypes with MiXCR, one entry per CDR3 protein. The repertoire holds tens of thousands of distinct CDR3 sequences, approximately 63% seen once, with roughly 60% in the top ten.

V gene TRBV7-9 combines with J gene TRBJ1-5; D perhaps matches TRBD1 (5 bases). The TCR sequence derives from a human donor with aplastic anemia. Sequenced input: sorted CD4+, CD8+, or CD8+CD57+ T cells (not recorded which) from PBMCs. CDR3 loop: CASSPGQVNQPQHF. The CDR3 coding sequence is TGTGCCAGCAGCCCTGGACAAGTCAATCAGCCCCAGCATTTT.